This T cell receptor beta chain was recorded in a study of T-cell reconstitution after alpha-beta-depleted transplantation in children. The TCRbeta library incorporated unique molecular identifiers. TCRdb ran MiXCR on the PCR reads and lists one entry per CDR3 protein. The sample consists of nearly 400,000 distinct CDR3 sequences, roughly 22% of them appearing once. V gave up 5 bases and J gave up 1 base, with 8 bases separating them. The CDR3 extends over 12 amino acids. CDR1 and CDR2 from the germline V gene are DFQATT and SNEGSKA (reference sequence). This material consisted of PBMCs from the stem cell graft donor, taken from the stem cell graft. The chain links TRBV20-1 to TRBJ1-1, with D perhaps matching TRBD1 (5 bases). This sequence was found in a human donor who donated a stem cell graft to a child with acute myeloid leukemia. This CDR3 reads CSAPDKNTEAFF. The CDR3 DNA follows: TGCAGTGCTCCGGACAAGAACACTGAAGCTTTCTTT.